The 29 T cell receptor beta chains below were found in one sample sequenced in a study of T cells after yellow fever vaccination. MiXCR, run by TCRdb on the 5' RACE reads, gives a single entry per CDR3 protein. This table has roughly 74,000 distinct CDR3 sequences, around 7% appearing once. The sample consisted of CD8+ T cells sorted from PBMCs, taken 4 to 6 days after the first yellow fever vaccination. The receptors derive from a man younger than 35 who received the YFV17D yellow fever vaccine.

This clonotype was seen at least ten times. The chain employs TRBV29-1 and TRBJ2-1; unclear D gene. Looked up from germline, CDR1 is SQVTM and CDR2 is ANQGSEA. Trimming shortened V by 4 bases and J by 2 bases, and 3 bases separated the two germline ends. The CDR3 loop spans 11 amino acids. The CDR3 protein is CSVGTYNEQFF. The CDR3 DNA is TGCAGCGTTGGGACCTACAATGAGCAGTTCTTC.

The gene calls are TRBV7-9 and TRBJ2-4; 7 nucleotides match TRBD2. This CDR3 contains 17 residues. V lost 4 bases to trimming and J lost 0 bases; unmatched junction nucleotides: 9. Per germline, CDR1 SEHNR and CDR2 FQNEAQ (reference sequence). CDR3 sequence reads: CASSSGLPSLAKNIQYF. CDR3 nucleotide sequence: TGTGCCAGCAGCTCGGGACTACCTTCCTTAGCCAAAAACATTCAGTACTTC.

Ten or more counts support this clonotype. The chain joins TRBV12-3 or TRBV12-4 to TRBJ2-1; perhaps TRBD2 as D (5 bases). The CDR3 totals 12 residues. Trimming pared 3 bases from V and 5 bases from J, leaving 5 bases between. CDR3: CASSFSDNEQFF. Written as DNA, the CDR3 is TGTGCCAGCAGTTTTAGCGACAATGAGCAGTTCTTC.

This clonotype appeared a few times. The chain combines TRBV7-8 with TRBJ2-1, with 8 positions matching TRBD2. Per germline, CDR1 SGHVS and CDR2 FQNEAQ. This CDR3 contains 18 residues. J gave up 5 bases and V 3 bases, and 15 bases lay outside the gene matches. Here the CDR3 DNA reads TGTGCCAGCAGCTTCGGACGAGGTCCGGGGGGGCCTCACAATGAGCAGTTCTTC. Translating it yields CASSFGRGPGGPHNEQFF.

This clonotype turned up a few times. Mismatch with germline at one junction end may stem from a read error. The chain joins TRBV27 to TRBJ2-1; D is unclear. The CDR3 totals 14 residues. In germline, CDR1 is MNHEY, CDR2 SMNVEV (reference sequence). CDR3 sequence reads: CARSSNGVYNEQFF. The CDR3 DNA sequence: TGTGCCAGAAGTTCAAACGGAGTCTACAATGAGCAGTTCTTC.

This clonotype was found a few times. The chain has TRBV27 and TRBJ2-3; 7 nucleotides align to TRBD1. The CDR3 loop spans 15 amino acids. J was trimmed by 0 bases and V by 6 bases; bases with no gene match: 6. Germline V CDR1 and CDR2: MNHEY, SMNVEV (reference sequence). The CDR3 DNA is TGTGCCAGCAGAAGGGGGCTTTCTAGCACAGATACGCAGTATTTT. Its protein is CASRRGLSSTDTQYF.

This rearrangement joins TRBV5-1 to TRBJ2-7, with D perhaps matching TRBD1 or TRBD2 (7 bases each). This CDR3 is 14 amino acids long. Trimming removed 3 bases from V and 12 bases from J, with 22 bases in between. Germline V gene lookup returns CDR1 SGHRS and CDR2 YFSETQ. CDR3 bases: TGCGCCAGCAGCTCAGGAGGGGGCGCGGGAGATTGGTACTTC. This gives the protein CASSSGGGAGDWYF.

This clonotype was recorded a few times. As DNA, the CDR3 is TGTGCCAGCAGTTACGGGACAGGGGCGGAATGGGCAATCTACGAGCAGTACTTC. Its protein is CASSYGTGAEWAIYEQYF. This chain joins TRBV6-5 and TRBJ2-7; 10 positions agree with TRBD1. V shed 2 bases, J shed 3 bases, and the junction held 13 bases outside the gene matches. Germline V CDR1 and CDR2: MNHEY, SVGAGI. The CDR3 runs to 18 residues.

This clonotype was detected only a few times. The gene calls are TRBV3-1 and TRBJ1-1; 7 nucleotides match TRBD1. CDR3 length: 15 amino acids. V was clipped by 3 bases and J by 2 bases; unmatched bases: 6. Germline CDR1 is LGHDT and CDR2 is YNNKEL (reference sequence). The CDR3 loop reads CASSQPTGHNTEAFF. CDR3 nucleotide sequence: TGTGCCAGCAGCCAGCCGACAGGGCACAACACTGAAGCTTTCTTT.

V gene TRBV7-8 combines with J gene TRBJ2-3; 11 bases match TRBD1. This CDR3 spans 18 amino acids. Germline lookup yields CDR1 SGHVS and CDR2 FQNEAQ. Unmatched junction bases numbered 12, after V lost 2 bases and J lost 5 bases. CDR3 loop: CASSLPHGTGGLGDTQYF. As DNA, the CDR3 is TGTGCCAGCAGCTTACCGCATGGGACAGGGGGGTTGGGAGATACGCAGTATTTT. Full variable domain (remainder filled in from reference TRBV7-8 and TRBJ2-3): GAGVSQSPRYKVAKRGQDVALRCDPISGHVSLFWYQQALGQGPEFLTYFQNEAQLDKSGLPSDRFFAERPEGSVSTLKIQRTQQEDSAVYLCASSLPHGTGGLGDTQYFGPGTRLTVL.

This clonotype was seen many times. The chain employs TRBV6-1 and TRBJ2-7; D remains unclear. Trimming removed 3 bases from V and 4 bases from J, with 4 bases in between. This CDR3 has 11 residues. Germline-derived CDR1 and CDR2 are MNHNS and SASEGT. CDR3 sequence reads: CASSDLYEQYF. In DNA form, the CDR3 reads TGTGCCAGCAGTGATTTATACGAGCAGTACTTC.

CDR3 in amino acids: CASSFTAGTEFSYEQFF. In DNA form, the CDR3 reads TGTGCCAGCAGCTTCACGGCCGGGACCGAGTTTAGCTATGAGCAGTTCTTC. The chain links TRBV13 to TRBJ2-1; TRBD1 or TRBD2 may be the D gene (5 bases each). There are 17 residues in the CDR3. The ends were cut back, 3 bases at V and 8 bases at J, with 23 bases in the middle. Germline V CDR1 and CDR2: PRHDT, FYEKMQ (reference sequence).

The chain couples TRBV19 to TRBJ2-1; weak D call: TRBD2 (6 bases). The CDR3 sequence is 16 residues long. Per germline, CDR1 LNHDA and CDR2 SQIVND (reference sequence). V dropped 3 bases and J dropped 0 bases, with 12 bases sitting between them. The CDR3 protein is CASSISGRSSYNEQFF. For the CDR3, the DNA is TGTGCCAGTAGTATTAGCGGCAGGAGCTCCTACAATGAGCAGTTCTTC.

This clonotype has a count of ten or more. The chain carries TRBV7-8 and TRBJ2-5; D could derive from TRBD1 or TRBD2 (6 bases each). The CDR3 is 15 residues long. V lost 4 bases to trimming and J lost 1 base, with 13 bases between them. CDR1 and CDR2 (germline): SGHVS, FQNEAQ. The CDR3 loop reads CASSWGAGRQETQYF. The CDR3, as DNA: TGTGCCAGCAGCTGGGGGGCGGGGCGCCAAGAGACCCAGTACTTC.

This clonotype has just a few counts. J is TRBJ1-5 and V is TRBV12-3 or TRBV12-4, with 7 positions matching TRBD1. The CDR3 has 13 residues. Trimming at V came to 8 bases and at J to 9 bases, leaving 10 bases not matched to a gene. The CDR3 bases are TGTGCCAGCCGCACAGGGGCGATAGGGCCCCAGCATTTT. Its protein is CASRTGAIGPQHF.

At least ten counts were recorded for this clonotype. The chain links TRBV4-3 to TRBJ2-1; D is unresolved. The V and J ends lost 1 base and 4 bases respectively, with 11 bases between them. Germline-derived CDR1 and CDR2 are LGHNA and YSLEER. This CDR3 spans 15 amino acids. CDR3 sequence: CASSQGSDGYNEQFF. CDR3 nucleotides: TGCGCCAGCAGCCAAGGGTCGGACGGATACAATGAGCAGTTCTTC.

There are many counts of this clonotype. V and J are TRBV5-5 and TRBJ2-1; possible D gene TRBD1, 6 bases. Germline V CDR1 and CDR2: SGHKS, YYEKEE (reference sequence). V gave up 5 bases and J gave up 0 bases, with 15 bases separating them. This CDR3 spans 16 amino acids. The CDR3 sequence is CASRSTGFYSYNEQFF. CDR3 sequence (DNA): TGTGCCAGCAGATCGACAGGCTTCTACTCCTACAATGAGCAGTTCTTC.

Remarks on this clonotype: At one of its ends the junction is not consistent with the germline gene, which may arise from a read error. The chain carries TRBV6-1 and TRBJ1-2; D remains ambiguous. Germline V gives CDR1 MNHNS, CDR2 SASEGT. CDR3 length: 14 residues. DNA of the CDR3: TGTACCAGCAGTCCCCTTGGAAGCGGGTATGGCTACACCTTC. This encodes CTSSPLGSGYGYTF.

This clonotype has more than one count but fewer than ten. This sequence joins TRBV7-8 and TRBJ2-5; 12 positions agree with TRBD2. The ends lost 6 bases at V and 1 base at J; junction bases unmatched: 12. This CDR3 spans 18 amino acids. CDR1 is SGHVS and CDR2 is FQNEAQ in the germline V gene. The CDR3 DNA follows: TGTGCCAGCAGTCTCCCCCTAGCGGGGGGGCCCGCCCAAGAGACCCAGTACTTC. The encoded protein is CASSLPLAGGPAQETQYF.

This clonotype has just a few counts. This chain links TRBV7-9 with TRBJ1-1; TRBD1 is a possible D gene (5 bases). The germline V gene has CDR1 SEHNR and CDR2 FQNEAQ (reference sequence). V was trimmed by 8 bases and J by 0 bases, leaving 22 bases between them. The CDR3 has 17 amino acids. The CDR3 nucleotides read TGTGCCAGCCGGCCGCCGGAGGGGCGGCACATGAACACTGAAGCTTTCTTT. Translating gives CASRPPEGRHMNTEAFF.

The chain combines TRBV24-1 with TRBJ2-3, with 9 bases identical to TRBD2. After removal of 0 bases from V and 2 bases from J, the junction contained 2 bases not matched to a gene. CDR1 KGHDR and CDR2 SFDVKD come from the germline V gene. The CDR3 runs 16 residues. The chain's CDR3 is CATSDLERGDTDTQYF. The CDR3 DNA reads as TGTGCCACCAGTGATTTGGAGCGGGGGGACACAGATACGCAGTATTTT.

Ten or more counts support this clonotype. The chain recombines TRBV5-4 with TRBJ2-7; D could derive from TRBD1 or TRBD2 (5 bases each). Germline CDR1 is SGHNT and CDR2 is YYREEE (reference sequence). This CDR3 is 14 amino acids long. Trimming shortened V by 0 bases and J by 5 bases, and 12 bases separated the two germline ends. Here the CDR3 DNA reads TGTGCCAGCAGCTTGGGGGGACCCGCCGACGAGCAGTACTTC. It is translated as CASSLGGPADEQYF.

This clonotype came up a few times. The chain uses TRBV20-1 and TRBJ1-2; D unresolved. Trimming removed 0 bases at V and 5 bases at J, with 19 bases between. There are 16 residues in the CDR3. Germline CDR1 reads DFQATT; CDR2 reads SNEGSKA (reference sequence). The CDR3 here is CSARDFEGRSAYGYTF. The CDR3 DNA is TGCAGTGCTAGAGATTTTGAGGGAAGGAGTGCTTATGGCTACACCTTC.

This clonotype was seen repeatedly, ten times or more. The chain carries TRBV12-3 or TRBV12-4 and TRBJ2-2; D remains unclear. V dropped 3 bases and J dropped 0 bases, with 5 bases sitting between them. The CDR3 has 14 amino acids. The CDR3: CASSFMTNTGELFF. CDR3 DNA: TGTGCCAGCAGTTTTATGACGAACACCGGGGAGCTGTTTTTT.

V usage is TRBV4-1 and J usage is TRBJ2-3; 8 bases are a match to TRBD1. Germline-derived CDR1 and CDR2 are MGHRA and YSYEKL. The trim removed 3 bases at V and 4 bases at J, leaving 15 bases unmatched. CDR3 length equals 18 residues. CDR3 residues: CASSQEPWTGNVADTQYF. CDR3 DNA sequence: TGCGCCAGCAGCCAGGAGCCCTGGACAGGGAACGTAGCAGATACGCAGTATTTT.

This clonotype was seen a handful of times. The rearrangement joins TRBV24-1 to TRBJ2-4, with unresolved D. CDR3 length: 12 amino acids. V lost 7 bases to trimming and J lost 6 bases, with 9 bases between them. The germline CDR1 and CDR2 sequences are KGHDR and SFDVKD. The CDR3 bases are TGTGCCACCAGCCCCGGCGGAAACATTCAGTACTTC. Residues: CATSPGGNIQYF.

This clonotype has just a few counts. The rearrangement uses TRBV19 and TRBJ1-5, with 8 nucleotides matching TRBD1. Germline V gene data show CDR1 as LNHDA and CDR2 as SQIVND (reference sequence). V gave up 6 bases and J gave up 6 bases; unmatched junction bases: 1. The CDR3 is 12 amino acids. This CDR3 reads CASSDRGQPQHF. The DNA of the CDR3 is TGTGCCAGTAGCGACAGGGGTCAGCCCCAGCATTTT.

J is TRBJ2-5 and V is TRBV9; TRBD2 aligns across 7 bases. The CDR3 covers 13 residues. Losses at the gene ends were 2 bases for V and 5 bases for J; bases not matched to a gene: 3. Germline assignment: CDR1 SGDLS and CDR2 YYNGEE. CDR3 loop: CASSVWEGETQYF. The CDR3, as DNA: TGTGCCAGCAGCGTGTGGGAGGGGGAGACCCAGTACTTC.

The chain is built from TRBV4-3 and TRBJ1-1, with a weak D call TRBD1 (6 bases). V was shortened by 4 bases and J by 0 bases, with 24 bases between the two germline ends. Germline assignment: CDR1 LGHNA and CDR2 YSLEER. This CDR3 region has 19 residues. CDR3 protein: CASSLSLYRESGVNTEAFF. As DNA, the CDR3 is TGCGCCAGCAGCCTAAGCCTCTACAGGGAATCGGGGGTGAACACTGAAGCTTTCTTT.